This TCR beta chain was profiled in a study of OX40 agonist ivuxolimab in advanced cancers. The ends lost 3 bases at V and 5 bases at J; junction bases unmatched: 8. The CDR3 sequence is 14 residues long. Germline-derived CDR1 and CDR2 are SGHRS and YFSETQ. Sequencing used immunoSEQ multiplex PCR; TCRdb keeps in-frame clones, though not all of them. Seen here are about 34,000 clones, around 84% observed once, and the top ten hold around 2.5%. This rearrangement joins TRBV5-1 to TRBJ2-7, with 7 nucleotides matching TRBD2. The TCR sequence derives from an adult with an advanced solid tumor such as melanoma, head and neck, liver or kidney cancer. Specimen: CD4+ or CD8+ T cells sorted from blood, collected in a trial of the OX40 agonist ivuxolimab. The CDR3: CASSWGLPADEQYF. The CDR3 nucleotides read TGCGCCAGCAGCTGGGGACTACCGGCGGACGAGCAGTACTTC.